The TCR beta chain described here comes from a study of blood T cell repertoires in COVID-19. V dropped 5 bases and J dropped 4; count of bases not matched to a gene: 6. The CDR3 covers 16 residues. The germline V gene has CDR1 SGHTS and CDR2 YDEGEE. The authors' processing: Estimation of nucleated cell counts was performed using reference gene primer amplification. Assay: immunoSEQ multiplex PCR; the TCRdb copy retains only in-frame clones and omits some. V, J and clone size derive from that table, while D and trimming were established from the DNA sequence. Of 43,000 or so clones in the sample, around 86% were seen once.

The gene calls are TRBV5-8 and TRBJ2-2; 12 nucleotides agree with TRBD2. The source of this sequence is a man in his 60s with active or convalescent COVID-19. Sequenced material: peripheral blood. CDR3 residues: CASSWTSGTSTGELFF. CDR3 sequence (DNA): TGTGCCAGCAGTTGGACTAGCGGGACAAGCACCGGGGAGCTGTTTTTT.